This T cell receptor (beta chain) was captured in a study of a mutant IDH1 vaccine in newly diagnosed glioma. Measured with immunoSEQ multiplex PCR; TCRdb has only the in-frame clones, and not every one. Found here are roughly 38,000 clones, approximately 76% of them singletons; the top ten hold 5% to 6.5%. Turning to this clone: What it binds is not known.

Germline V gene sequence: CDR1 MNHEY, CDR2 SVGAGI. The ends were cut back, 6 bases at V and 2 bases at J, with 13 bases in the middle. The CDR3 has 14 amino acids. The time point here: week 23, last vaccination. Each dose delivered 300 ug of mutant IDH1 20-mer peptide subcutaneously with imiquimod. This clonotype was obtained from a man over 45 with glioma. The chain joins TRBV6-5 to TRBJ1-1; possibly TRBD1 for D (5 bases). The starting material was PBMCs, obtained from a glioma patient whose treatment included an IDH1 peptide vaccine. CDR3: CASRDDRLNTEAFF. The CDR3, as DNA: TGTGCCAGCAGGGATGACAGACTTAACACTGAAGCTTTCTTT.